The TCR beta chain under discussion was sequenced for a study of cytomegalovirus exposure and HLA in healthy donors. PCR used 60 Vbeta primers and 13 Jbeta primers. The protocol was immunoSEQ multiplex PCR, while the TCRdb copy is restricted to in-frame clones and leaves out a portion. The sample consists of some 150,000 clones, over 60% of them appearing once. Overall study results and limits: Follow-up analysis seemed to connect common viral pathogens with several of the most significant clusters identified.

Details on this clone: The antigen remains unidentified.

This receptor was obtained from a woman between 25 and 40 years old in good health and CMV-seronegative. The sample taken for sequencing was PBMCs.

The chain's CDR3 is CASSLPAGTSDSYEQYF. CDR3 nucleotides: TGCGCCAGCAGCTTGCCTGCGGGGACTAGCGACTCCTACGAGCAGTACTTC. This rearrangement joins TRBV5-1 to TRBJ2-5, with 10 bases identical to TRBD2. The end of the DNA aligns better with TRBJ2-7, so the J call may be wrong. This CDR3 is 17 amino acids long. Looked up from germline, CDR1 is SGHRS and CDR2 is YFSETQ.